A selection of T cell receptor beta chains follows, all from one sample in a study of T-cell memory formation after mild COVID-19. TCRdb re-called the 5' RACE reads through MiXCR, storing one row per CDR3 protein. The sample consists of 390,000 or so distinct CDR3 sequences, about 17% of them appearing once. The sample was PBMCs or a T cell subset sorted from them (not recorded which). The receptors shown here come from a man aged 18 to 35 who had mild COVID-19 (a few samples of this study predate the infection). Cell type and time point are not known. The CDR3 runs from the conserved cysteine through the conserved F or W. The D gene is left open where the match is weak. Rows may omit the clone size; those that give it use once, few, many or a size class.

NA	TRBV2	TRBJ1-1	few	11	CAGSVNTEAFF	TGTGCCGGAAGCGTGAACACTGAAGCTTTCTTT
TRBD1	TRBV9	TRBJ2-3	few	17	CASSGETGTGTTDTQYF	TGTGCCAGCAGCGGAGAAACCGGGACAGGGACTACAGATACGCAGTATTTT
NA	TRBV6-5	TRBJ1-1	NA	16	CASSYGRDTENTEAFF	TGTGCCAGCAGTTACGGCCGGGACACAGAGAACACTGAAGCTTTCTTT
TRBD1	TRBV4-1	TRBJ2-7	few	14	CASSQGQGNFEQYF	TGCGCCAGCAGCCAAGGACAGGGGAACTTCGAGCAGTACTTC
TRBD2	TRBV5-6	TRBJ2-3	few	16	CASSNTGQRDTDTQYF	TGTGCCAGCAGCAATACGGGGCAGCGGGACACAGATACGCAGTATTTT
NA	TRBV7-9	TRBJ2-7	few	14	CASSSPLGFYEQYF	TGTGCCAGCAGCTCTCCTCTGGGTTTCTACGAGCAGTACTTC
NA	TRBV18	TRBJ2-2	few	17	CASSPSFQDTRTGELFF	TGTGCCAGCTCACCAAGTTTTCAGGATACGCGCACCGGGGAGCTGTTTTTT
NA	TRBV20-1	TRBJ2-1	few	16	CSAREAPGASYNEQFF	TGCAGTGCTAGAGAAGCTCCGGGGGCCTCCTACAATGAGCAGTTCTTC
NA	TRBV5-1	TRBJ2-5	NA	14	CASSFLGREETQYF	TGCGCCAGCAGCTTCCTGGGGCGCGAGGAGACCCAGTACTTC
TRBD2	TRBV20-1	TRBJ2-3	few	14	CSASGGASTDTQYF	TGCAGTGCTAGCGGGGGGGCCTCAACAGATACGCAGTATTTT
TRBD2	TRBV5-1	TRBJ2-5	few	14	CASSRAGARETQYF	TGCGCCAGCAGTAGAGCGGGGGCTAGGGAGACCCAGTACTTC
NA	TRBV5-6	TRBJ1-6	NA	12	CASSPVDRTLHF	TGTGCCAGCAGCCCAGTCGATAGGACCCTCCACTTT
NA	TRBV6-1	TRBJ1-4	NA	15	CASRRRLGSGEKLFF	TGTGCCAGCAGACGAAGATTGGGGAGTGGTGAAAAACTGTTTTTT
TRBD1	TRBV7-6	TRBJ2-5	NA	14	CASSFPGQEETQYF	TGTGCCAGCAGCTTTCCGGGACAGGAAGAGACCCAGTACTTC
TRBD1	TRBV11-2	TRBJ1-2	NA	20	CASSLVCCWQGGPYGYGYTF	TGTGCCAGCAGCTTAGTTTGTTGTTGGCAGGGGGGCCCATATGGCTATGGCTACACCTTC
TRBD2	TRBV4-3	TRBJ2-1	many	16	CASSQDRAGGHNEQFF	TGCGCCAGCAGCCAAGATAGGGCGGGGGGGCACAATGAGCAGTTCTTC
TRBD2	TRBV7-9	TRBJ2-5	few	17	CASSLVRLAVYQETQYF	TGTGCCAGCAGCTTAGTCCGGCTAGCGGTCTACCAAGAGACCCAGTACTTC
NA	TRBV5-1	TRBJ2-4	NA	14	CASSLDGANNIQYF	TGCGCCAGCAGCTTGGATGGGGCTAACAACATTCAGTACTTC
NA	TRBV6-5	TRBJ1-2	few	13	CASSYTEGYGYTF	TGTGCCAGCAGTTACACCGAGGGTTATGGCTACACCTTC
TRBD1	TRBV15	TRBJ1-4	NA	16	CATSTSRQGFDEKLFF	TGTGCCACCAGCACCAGCCGACAGGGATTTGACGAAAAACTGTTTTTT
NA	TRBV19	TRBJ1-2	NA	12	CASRGQSYGYTF	TGTGCCAGTAGGGGACAAAGCTATGGCTACACCTTC
TRBD1	TRBV7-9	TRBJ2-1	NA	17	CASSGTGATLVGNEQFF	TGTGCCAGCAGCGGGACAGGGGCCACCCTTGTTGGCAATGAGCAGTTCTTC
NA	TRBV27	TRBJ1-5	NA	15	CASSLEGRGNQPQHF	TGTGCCAGCAGTTTAGAGGGTCGGGGCAATCAGCCCCAGCATTTT
NA	TRBV6-2/TRBV6-3	TRBJ2-7	NA	15	CASTAPGGKFGEQYF	TGTGCCAGCACCGCGCCCGGGGGTAAATTTGGCGAGCAGTACTTC
NA	TRBV7-3	TRBJ2-3	NA	13	CASSAEITDTQYF	TGTGCCAGCAGTGCAGAGATCACAGATACGCAGTATTTT
NA	TRBV5-1	TRBJ1-1	few	16	CASSLVAGTGVTEAFF	TGCGCCAGCAGCTTGGTCGCAGGGACGGGTGTCACTGAAGCTTTCTTT
NA	TRBV29-1	TRBJ2-2	NA	17	CSVSRYQDNLYTGELFF	TGCAGCGTTTCTCGGTATCAGGACAACCTATACACCGGGGAGCTGTTTTTT
NA	TRBV28	TRBJ2-1	NA	14	CASGVGGMYNEQFF	TGTGCTAGCGGCGTTGGGGGGATGTACAATGAGCAGTTCTTC
NA	TRBV12-3/TRBV12-4	TRBJ1-5	few	14	CASSSTNSNQPQHF	TGTGCCAGCAGTTCGACTAATAGCAATCAGCCCCAGCATTTT
TRBD2	TRBV24-1	TRBJ2-3	medium-sized	17	CATSDPLGLAGADTQYF	TGTGCCACCAGTGATCCGTTGGGACTAGCGGGCGCAGATACGCAGTATTTT
TRBD1	TRBV28	TRBJ1-1	few	15	CASSTRGTGNTEAFF	TGTGCCAGCAGTACCCGAGGGACAGGGAACACTGAAGCTTTCTTT
NA	TRBV5-4	TRBJ1-6	NA	13	CASSFNRDSPLHF	TGTGCCAGCAGCTTTAACAGGGACTCACCCCTCCACTTT
TRBD1	TRBV6-2/TRBV6-3	TRBJ1-1	few	16	CASSKPPGQGNPEAFF	TGTGCCAGCAGCAAACCTCCGGGACAGGGGAACCCTGAAGCTTTCTTT
TRBD1	TRBV6-2/TRBV6-3	TRBJ1-1	few	15	CASSYSRQGRTEAFF	TGTGCCAGCAGTTACTCGAGACAGGGAAGGACTGAAGCTTTCTTT
TRBD1	TRBV19	TRBJ1-6	NA	15	CASMGTEPYNSPLHF	TGTGCCAGTATGGGGACAGAGCCTTATAATTCACCCCTCCACTTT
NA	TRBV6-2/TRBV6-3	TRBJ2-1	NA	14	CASSFRGRRNEQFF	TGTGCCAGCAGCTTCCGGGGGCGGCGGAATGAGCAGTTCTTC
TRBD1	TRBV29-1	TRBJ2-3	few	14	CSVATGAYTDTQYF	TGCAGCGTAGCTACAGGGGCCTACACAGATACGCAGTATTTT
NA	TRBV6-5	TRBJ1-4	NA	16	CASSYGGLLTNEKLFF	TGTGCCAGCAGTTACGGGGGGCTCCTAACTAATGAAAAACTGTTTTTT
NA	TRBV20-1	TRBJ2-1	few	13	CSSAASSYNEQFF	TGCAGTTCAGCGGCCAGCTCCTACAATGAGCAGTTCTTC
TRBD2	TRBV4-3	TRBJ2-2	NA	16	CASSLLAGANTGELFF	TGCGCCAGCAGCCTTTTAGCGGGGGCGAACACCGGGGAGCTGTTTTTT